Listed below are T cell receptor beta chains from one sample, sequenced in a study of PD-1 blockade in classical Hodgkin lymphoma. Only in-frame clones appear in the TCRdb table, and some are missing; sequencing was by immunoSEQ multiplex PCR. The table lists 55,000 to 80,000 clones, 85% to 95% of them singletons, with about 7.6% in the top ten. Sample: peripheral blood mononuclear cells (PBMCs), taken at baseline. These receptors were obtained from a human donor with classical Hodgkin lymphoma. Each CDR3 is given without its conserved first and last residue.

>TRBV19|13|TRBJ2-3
ASSIKGSYTDTQY
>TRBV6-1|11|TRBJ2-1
ASSEGALAGQF
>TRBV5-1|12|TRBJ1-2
ASSLPGQDYGYT
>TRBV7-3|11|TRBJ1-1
ASSFGYGTEAF
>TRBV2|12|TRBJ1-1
ASGQMNMNTEAF
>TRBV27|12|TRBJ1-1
ASSYRASQTEAF
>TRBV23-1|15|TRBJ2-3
ASSPLRQREQGDTQY
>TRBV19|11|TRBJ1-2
ASRGTDAYGYT
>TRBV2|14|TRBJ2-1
ASSESAGPFYNEQF
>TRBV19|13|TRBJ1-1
ASSMYEGRNTEAF
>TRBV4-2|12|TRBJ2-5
ASSPPGAGETQY
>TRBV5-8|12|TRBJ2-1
ASSLKQGYNEQF
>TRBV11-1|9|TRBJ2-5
ASSPGETQY
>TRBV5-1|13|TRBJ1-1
ASSPRQEPNTEAF
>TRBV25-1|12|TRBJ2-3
ASSRGQNTDTQY
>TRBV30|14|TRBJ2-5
AWSGSDGGPQETQY
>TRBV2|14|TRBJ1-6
ASSEPGRSYNSPLH
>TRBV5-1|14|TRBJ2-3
ASSPTRDPQGDTQY
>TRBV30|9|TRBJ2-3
AWSGGDTQY
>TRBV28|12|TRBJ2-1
ASTGQGYYNEQF
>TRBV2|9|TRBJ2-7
ASSDLGPQY
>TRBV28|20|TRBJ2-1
ASSLFRLGYLVLYLQEDEQF
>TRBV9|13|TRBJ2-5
ASSLDPRGTETQY
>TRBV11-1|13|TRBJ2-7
ASSQGQGASYEQY
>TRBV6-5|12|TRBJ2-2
ASRKQGAVGELF
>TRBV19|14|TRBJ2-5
ASSKTSGRAGETQY
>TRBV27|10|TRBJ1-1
ASSFRTGEAF
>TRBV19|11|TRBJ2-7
ASSGGLTLEQY
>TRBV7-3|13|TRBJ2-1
ASSYSGAEYNEQF
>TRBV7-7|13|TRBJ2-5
ASSFFQGAQETQY
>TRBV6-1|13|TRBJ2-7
ASRNPAGGIYEQY
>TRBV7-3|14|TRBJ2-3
ASSLGSGGRTDTQY
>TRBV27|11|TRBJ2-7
ASSLGRSYEQY
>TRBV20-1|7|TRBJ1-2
SADYGYT
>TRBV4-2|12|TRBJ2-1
ASSHSREGNEQF